This T cell receptor (beta chain) emerged from a study of cytomegalovirus exposure and HLA in healthy donors. Study summary: Within the Caucasian-associated ancestry cluster were under 85% of the approximately 370 genotyped donors. Study-wide findings and caveats: From TCR beta sequences, most subjects' HLA-A and HLA-B alleles were reportedly predicted accurately.

The CDR3 has 14 amino acids. The germline V and J ends were trimmed by 2 bases and 8 bases, with 12 bases remaining between them. The germline V gene encodes CDR1 MNHEY and CDR2 SMNVEV (reference sequence). It was with 60 Vbeta and 13 Jbeta primers that the PCR ran. Sequencing was performed with immunoSEQ multiplex PCR; in TCRdb, only in-frame clones are kept and a portion is missing. Here the sample table reports approximately 79,000 clones. With respect to this clone: Antigen unknown.

The chain recombines TRBV27 with TRBJ1-4, with a possible D match to TRBD1 (5 bases). The sequence was collected from a man aged 40-55 years in good health and CMV-seronegative. The source material was PBMCs. CDR3 sequence (DNA): TGTGCCAGCAGTTTAATAGGGAACAGGGAAAAACTGTTTTTT. Protein: CASSLIGNREKLFF.